These 31 T cell receptor beta chains were all obtained from the same sample, sequenced in a study of lymphopenia after photon versus proton radiotherapy. The protocol was immunoSEQ multiplex PCR, while the TCRdb copy is restricted to in-frame clones and leaves out a portion. The table includes approximately 170,000 clones, 88% detected once. Sample: peripheral blood, taken from a patient treated with photon-based radiotherapy. Every receptor here comes from a man aged 50-60 years with gastric cancer.

This chain uses TRBV7-6 with TRBJ2-5; possibly TRBD2 for D (6 bases). Germline CDR1 is SGHVS and CDR2 is FNYEAQ. The CDR3 loop spans 15 amino acids. V lost 3 bases and J lost 1, with 12 bases in between. CDR3 protein: CASSLSGTVQETQYF. The DNA of the CDR3 is TGTGCCAGCAGCTTGTCCGGGACTGTCCAAGAGACCCAGTACTTC.

The chain couples TRBV2 to TRBJ2-7; 7 bases are a match to TRBD1. The CDR3 covers 14 residues. Germline CDR1 is SNHLY and CDR2 is FYNNEI. V shed 8 bases and J 3 bases; nucleotides not matched to a gene: 10. CDR3 region: CASRLLGQFYEQYF. CDR3 sequence (DNA): TGTGCCAGCCGCCTTCTGGGACAGTTCTACGAGCAGTACTTC.

This clone was recorded only once. The chain carries TRBV28 and TRBJ2-7; 7 bases line up with TRBD2. After removal of 6 bases from V and 1 base from J, the junction contained 12 bases not matched to a gene. Germline lookup yields CDR1 MDHEN and CDR2 SYDVKM. The CDR3 is made up of 16 amino acids. The CDR3 nucleotides are TGTGCCAGCAGGATCCATGCTAGCGGTATTTCCTACGAGCAGTACTTC. Its translation is CASRIHASGISYEQYF.

The chain carries TRBV5-1 and TRBJ2-3, with 11 bases matching TRBD2. The CDR3 runs 16 residues. V trimming: 3 bases; J trimming: 6 bases; junction bases outside the gene matches: 9. CDR1 SGHRS and CDR2 YFSETQ come from the germline V gene. As DNA, the CDR3 is TGCGCCAGCAGCTGGGTAGCGGGAGGGCCGGCGGATACGCAGTATTTT. Translating it yields CASSWVAGGPADTQYF.

The genes are TRBV28 and TRBJ2-7; a possible D gene is TRBD2 (5 bases). CDR1 is MDHEN, CDR2 SYDVKM, per germline. The ends were cut back, 5 bases at V and 3 bases at J, with 20 bases in the middle. This CDR3 comprises 16 residues. For the CDR3, the DNA is TGTGCCAGCAGTCCCCGGGGTAGCCAACGACTCTACGAGCAGTACTTC. Translation gives CASSPRGSQRLYEQYF.

This clone was observed a few times. The gene calls are TRBV7-3 and TRBJ2-4; TRBD1 matches 7 bases. The ends lost 2 bases at V and 6 bases at J; junction bases unmatched: 4. The CDR3 has 14 residues. Germline V gene data show CDR1 as SGHTA and CDR2 as FQGTGA. The CDR3 DNA reads TGTGCCAGCAGCTTACAACAGGGGATAAACATTCAGTACTTC. Protein product: CASSLQQGINIQYF.

The CDR3 protein is CASSIGLADEQFF. The CDR3 DNA is TGTGCCAGTAGTATAGGGCTAGCGGATGAGCAGTTCTTC. The chain couples TRBV19 to TRBJ2-1; TRBD2 agrees at 7 bases. The CDR3 is 13 residues long. Germline values: CDR1 LNHDA, CDR2 SQIVND (reference sequence). The J segment lost 8 bases and the V segment lost 1 base, leaving 2 bases of the junction unmatched.

The V gene is TRBV9, the J gene TRBJ2-5; 11 bases agree with TRBD2. The CDR3 is 15 amino acids. Germline lookup yields CDR1 SGDLS and CDR2 YYNGEE. Unmatched junction bases numbered 4, after V lost 4 bases and J lost 2 bases. CDR3: CASSLGTSGQETQYF. Here the CDR3 DNA reads TGTGCCAGCAGCTTGGGGACTAGCGGACAAGAGACCCAGTACTTC.

The rearrangement joins TRBV11-2 to TRBJ2-3; no definite D call. V was cut by 5 bases and J by 1 base, with 7 bases left in between. Germline V gene data show CDR1 as SGHAT and CDR2 as FQNNGV. This CDR3 is 13 amino acids long. CDR3 bases: TGTGCCAGCAGCCCCACCGGCACAGATACGCAGTATTTT. Translation: CASSPTGTDTQYF. Based on the CDR3 plus reference TRBV11-2 and TRBJ2-3, the full variable domain is EAGVAQSPRYKIIEKRQSVAFWCNPISGHATLYWYQQILGQGPKLLIQFQNNGVVDDSQLPKDRFSAERLKGVDSTLKIQPAKLEDSAVYLCASSPTGTDTQYFGPGTRLTVL.

The J gene is TRBJ2-2, the V gene TRBV7-2; D not resolved. V was cut by 8 bases and J by 0 bases, with 10 bases left in between. In germline, CDR1 is SGHTA, CDR2 FQGNSA. The CDR3 length is 14 residues. In nucleotides, the CDR3 is TGTGCCAGCGGCGACACGGCGAACACCGGGGAGCTGTTTTTT. It translates to CASGDTANTGELFF. Together with reference TRBV7-2 and TRBJ2-2, the CDR3 gives the full variable domain: GAGVSQSPSNKVTEKGKDVELRCDPISGHTALYWYRQSLGQGLEFLIYFQGNSAPDKSGLPSDRFSAERTGGSVSTLTIQRTQQEDSAVYLCASGDTANTGELFFGEGSRLTVL.

The chain carries TRBV6-4 and TRBJ1-1; D ambiguous. Trimming cost V 6 bases and J 0 bases, with 8 bases left between them. The CDR3 consists of 13 residues. The germline V gene has CDR1 MRHNA and CDR2 SNTAGT. CDR3 loop: CASRDQMNTEAFF. The CDR3 region has the DNA TGTGCCAGCAGGGACCAAATGAACACTGAAGCTTTCTTT.

This rearrangement joins TRBV4-1 to TRBJ2-7; 9 bases fit TRBD2. From germline, CDR1 is MGHRA and CDR2 YSYEKL. The length of the CDR3 is 15 residues. The V segment lost 3 bases and the J segment 2 bases; nucleotides outside the gene matches: 5. CDR3 region: CASSHLAGSTYEQYF. CDR3 DNA sequence: TGCGCCAGCAGCCACCTAGCGGGGAGCACCTACGAGCAGTACTTC.

The CDR3 sequence is CASSRDRGDTQYF. The CDR3 nucleotides read TGTGCCAGCAGCCGGGACAGGGGAGATACGCAGTATTTT. The chain combines TRBV7-8 with TRBJ2-3; 10 bases agree with TRBD1. CDR1 and CDR2 (germline): SGHVS, FQNEAQ. The CDR3 runs 13 residues. The ends lost 5 bases at V and 5 bases at J; junction bases unmatched: 1.

The CDR3 region is CATSLREQNTGELFF. CDR3 coding DNA: TGTGCCACCAGTCTCCGGGAACAAAACACCGGGGAGCTGTTTTTT. The chain combines TRBV15 with TRBJ2-2, with D perhaps matching TRBD2 (5 bases). Germline CDR1 LNHNV, CDR2 YYDKDF (reference sequence). Deletions cut 6 bases from V and 2 bases from J, with 13 bases between. The CDR3 is made up of 15 amino acids.

J is TRBJ1-2 and V is TRBV5-1, with 8 bases aligning to TRBD1. V lost 0 bases, J lost 4 bases, and 2 bases stayed unmatched. There are 14 residues in the CDR3. Per germline, CDR1 SGHRS and CDR2 YFSETQ. The CDR3 loop reads CASSLETGVYGYTF. The CDR3 bases are TGCGCCAGCAGCTTGGAGACAGGGGTCTATGGCTACACCTTC.

The chain links TRBV6-5 to TRBJ2-1, with 8 bases matching TRBD1. This CDR3 region has 12 residues. Germline values: CDR1 MNHEY, CDR2 SVGAGI. The V gene end was trimmed by 7 bases and the J gene end by 7 bases; junction bases not matched to a gene: 3. CDR3 in amino acids: CASTRQGNEQFF. The CDR3 nucleotides read TGTGCCAGCACCCGACAGGGGAATGAGCAGTTCTTC.

V gene TRBV5-4 combines with J gene TRBJ2-3; TRBD1 matches at 7 bases. CDR3 length equals 16 residues. The germline gives CDR1 SGHNT, CDR2 YYREEE (reference sequence). V lost 3 bases to trimming and J lost 0 bases; unmatched junction nucleotides: 7. The CDR3 DNA reads as TGTGCCAGCAGCTCTTTGGGACAGTCAAGCACAGATACGCAGTATTTT. It codes for CASSSLGQSSTDTQYF.

V usage is TRBV11-2 and J usage is TRBJ2-1; D uncertain. This CDR3 is built from 14 residues. Looked up from germline, CDR1 is SGHAT and CDR2 is FQNNGV. Trimming stripped 7 bases from V and 6 bases from J, with 16 bases between. The CDR3 loop is CASIDAEASNEQFF. The CDR3 DNA reads TGTGCCAGCATCGACGCCGAAGCCTCCAATGAGCAGTTCTTC.

The chain joins TRBV11-2 to TRBJ1-2; D gene ambiguous. Germline V gene data show CDR1 as SGHAT and CDR2 as FQNNGV. With 5 bases removed from V and 0 bases from J, the gap between germline ends came to 7 bases. This CDR3 is built from 13 residues. In nucleotides, the CDR3 is TGTGCCAGCAGCCCTTTAACTAACTATGGCTACACCTTC. Translation gives CASSPLTNYGYTF.

This clone was seen only a few times. The chain employs TRBV11-2 and TRBJ1-2; a weak D match, TRBD1 (6 bases). Trimming took off 6 bases at V and 2 bases at J, with 16 bases between the two ends. In germline, CDR1 is SGHAT, CDR2 FQNNGV. The CDR3 length is 15 residues. In nucleotides, the CDR3 is TGTGCCAGCAGTCTACAGGGCCCCCTGAACTATGGCTACACCTTC. It translates to CASSLQGPLNYGYTF.

This chain connects TRBV30 to TRBJ1-5; 8 bases line up with TRBD1. V dropped 3 bases and J dropped 1; count of bases not matched to a gene: 2. Germline V gene lookup returns CDR1 GTSNPN and CDR2 SVGIG (reference sequence). The CDR3 sequence is 14 residues long. The CDR3 spells CAWRQGASNQPQHF. Here the CDR3 DNA reads TGTGCCTGGAGGCAGGGGGCAAGCAATCAGCCCCAGCATTTT.

The chain combines TRBV29-1 with TRBJ2-7; 10 nucleotides agree with TRBD1. V was pared by 4 bases and J by 2 bases, with 2 bases of the junction left unmatched. The CDR3 is 13 amino acids. Germline CDR1 and CDR2: SQVTM and ANQGSEA. The CDR3 DNA follows: TGCAGCGTTGTCGGACAGGGGGCCTACGAGCAGTACTTC. As protein: CSVVGQGAYEQYF.

This clone came up a few times. The chain joins TRBV19 to TRBJ1-2; TRBD1 agrees at 8 bases. CDR3 length equals 14 residues. The germline gives CDR1 LNHDA, CDR2 SQIVND (reference sequence). J was trimmed by 1 base and V by 10 bases; bases with no gene match: 8. The CDR3 sequence: CATNPGQVNYGYTF. CDR3 bases: TGTGCCACCAACCCGGGACAGGTTAACTATGGCTACACCTTC.

This clone occurred a few times. This CDR3 is CASSEDRGRGNQPQHF. CDR3 DNA: TGCGCCAGCAGTGAGGACAGGGGACGCGGCAATCAGCCCCAGCATTTT. The J gene is TRBJ1-5, the V gene TRBV10-1; TRBD1 agrees at 8 bases. The germline gives CDR1 WNHNN, CDR2 SYGVQD (reference sequence). CDR3 length: 16 amino acids. J gave up 2 bases and V 2 bases, and 5 bases lay outside the gene matches.

The chain employs TRBV9 and TRBJ1-2; 9 nucleotides line up with TRBD1. J gave up 6 bases and V 5 bases, and 14 bases lay outside the gene matches. This CDR3 has 16 residues. Germline V gives CDR1 SGDLS, CDR2 YYNGEE. The CDR3 region has the DNA TGTGCCAGCAGAGAAGGGACAGGGTCCCCTCTGGATGGCTACACCTTC. As protein: CASREGTGSPLDGYTF.

This chain links TRBV30 with TRBJ1-1; 7 nucleotides match TRBD1. V lost 0 bases and J lost 0; bases outside the gene matches: 4. The CDR3 loop spans 15 amino acids. CDR1 is GTSNPN, CDR2 SVGIG, per germline (reference sequence). Here the CDR3 reads CAWSVRDRLNTEAFF. The CDR3 region has the DNA TGTGCCTGGAGTGTACGGGACAGATTGAACACTGAAGCTTTCTTT.

This rearrangement joins TRBV6-5 to TRBJ2-2; D ambiguous. Germline V gene lookup returns CDR1 MNHEY and CDR2 SVGAGI. There are 13 residues in the CDR3. V was cut by 3 bases and J by 7 bases, with 9 bases left in between. The CDR3 is CASSYLADGELFF. The CDR3 DNA reads as TGTGCCAGCAGTTATTTGGCGGACGGGGAGCTGTTTTTT.

J is TRBJ2-1 and V is TRBV5-1; maybe TRBD2 (5 bases). V was pared by 3 bases and J by 7 bases, with 11 bases between. The length of the CDR3 is 13 residues. Germline V gene sequence: CDR1 SGHRS, CDR2 YFSETQ. CDR3 in DNA: TGCGCCAGCAGCTCAGAAGGACTTAATGAGCAGTTCTTC. As protein: CASSSEGLNEQFF.

The J gene is TRBJ1-2, the V gene TRBV28; TRBD1 agrees at 7 bases. Unmatched junction bases numbered 8, after V lost 2 bases and J lost 8 bases. There are 14 residues in the CDR3. Per germline, CDR1 MDHEN and CDR2 SYDVKM. The CDR3, as DNA: TGTGCCAGCAGTTTAGGGTCAGGGGGGCGAGGCTACACCTTC. Translation: CASSLGSGGRGYTF.

The chain uses TRBV29-1 and TRBJ2-3; tentative D call: TRBD2 (6 bases). CDR1 and CDR2 from the germline V gene are SQVTM and ANQGSEA. V lost 6 bases and J 1 base, leaving 14 bases between the germline ends. The CDR3 has 14 amino acids. CDR3 sequence reads: CSVLGGPGTDTQYF. Written as DNA, the CDR3 is TGCAGCGTCCTGGGGGGACCCGGCACAGATACGCAGTATTTT.

The V call is TRBV2, the J call TRBJ2-3; no reliable D call. V lost 8 bases and J lost 0, with 9 bases in between. Per germline, CDR1 SNHLY and CDR2 FYNNEI. The CDR3 sequence is 13 residues long. The CDR3 reads CASGKASTDTQYF. In DNA, the CDR3 is TGTGCCAGCGGTAAGGCTAGCACAGATACGCAGTATTTT.